This T cell receptor (beta chain) was recovered during a study of blood T cell repertoires in COVID-19. How the authors handled the data: The assay estimated nucleated cells by amplifying reference gene primers. Clones were read by immunoSEQ multiplex PCR, and TCRdb kept only the in-frame ones, dropping some. The D gene and trimming were derived from the DNA, and the V and J assignments and clone size from that table. Among a few hundred thousand clones, more than 75% were seen once, and the ten largest hold around 3%. Germline assignment: CDR1 KGHSH and CDR2 LQKENI. The germline V and J ends were trimmed by 0 bases and 8 bases, with 27 bases remaining between them. The CDR3 runs to 19 residues.

The TCR comes from a woman aged 25 to 39 who had recovered from COVID-19. The chain is built from TRBV18 and TRBJ2-3; tentative D call: TRBD2 (6 bases). The source material was PBMCs or T cells enriched from blood (not recorded which). Here the CDR3 DNA reads TGTGCCAGCTCACCACCGATGGGGGACGTGCTTGGGACTTCAGTTACGCAGTATTTT. This gives the protein CASSPPMGDVLGTSVTQYF.